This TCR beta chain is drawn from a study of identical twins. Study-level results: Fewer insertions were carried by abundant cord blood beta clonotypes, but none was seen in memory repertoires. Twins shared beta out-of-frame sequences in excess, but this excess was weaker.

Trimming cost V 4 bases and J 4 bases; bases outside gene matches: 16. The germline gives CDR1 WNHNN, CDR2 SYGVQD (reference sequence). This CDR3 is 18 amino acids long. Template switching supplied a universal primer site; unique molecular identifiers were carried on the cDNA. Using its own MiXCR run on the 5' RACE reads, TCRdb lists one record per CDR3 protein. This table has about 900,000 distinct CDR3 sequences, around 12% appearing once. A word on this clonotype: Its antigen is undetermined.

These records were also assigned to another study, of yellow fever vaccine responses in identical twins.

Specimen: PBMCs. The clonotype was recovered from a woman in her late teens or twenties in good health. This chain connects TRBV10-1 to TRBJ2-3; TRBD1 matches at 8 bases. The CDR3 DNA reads TGCGCCAGCAGTGCCGCGGTTGGACAGGGCGAAGGGGCAGATACGCAGTATTTT. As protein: CASSAAVGQGEGADTQYF.